This T cell receptor beta chain is drawn from a study of regulatory T cells in long-lasting Graves disease. In the study overall: Newly diagnosed Graves' patients had under 3 months of antithyroid drugs.

As for time point: newly diagnosed GD, antithyroid drugs for less than 3 months. Making the TCR library involved RNA that had been extracted from PBMCs. To note about this clonotype: A single base separates this from a much larger clone, so it may be a read error.

This CDR3 is 15 amino acids long. Combining iRepertoire HTBI primers with Arm-PCR of CDR3 regions, the authors built TCR beta libraries. A single record per CDR3 protein comes from TCRdb applying MiXCR to the multiplex PCR reads. The repertoire holds a few hundred thousand distinct CDR3 sequences, with more than 15% as singletons. These data are also associated with another study on T cells in Graves' hyperthyroidism and ophthalmopathy.

Sequenced material: peripheral blood mononuclear cells (PBMCs), taken at new diagnosis, from a patient treated with antithyroid drugs. The origin of this receptor is a woman aged 25 to 39 with Graves disease. This sequence joins TRBV12-3 or TRBV12-4 and TRBJ2-7, with D perhaps TRBD2 (6 bases). CDR3 in DNA: TGTGCCAGCAGTTTAAAGGAGGGGTACTTCTACGAGCAGTGCTTC. Encoded protein: CASSLKEGYFYEQCF.